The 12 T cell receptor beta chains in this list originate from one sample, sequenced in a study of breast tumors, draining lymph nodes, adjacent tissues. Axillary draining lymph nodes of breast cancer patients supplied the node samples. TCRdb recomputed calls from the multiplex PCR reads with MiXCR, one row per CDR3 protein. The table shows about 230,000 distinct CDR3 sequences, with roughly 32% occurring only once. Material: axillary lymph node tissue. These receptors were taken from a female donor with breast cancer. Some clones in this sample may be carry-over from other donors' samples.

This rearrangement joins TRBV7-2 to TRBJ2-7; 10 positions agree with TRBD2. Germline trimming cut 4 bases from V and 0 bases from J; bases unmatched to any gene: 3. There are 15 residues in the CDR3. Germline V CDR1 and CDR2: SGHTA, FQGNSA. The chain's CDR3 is CASSSRLAGSYEQYF. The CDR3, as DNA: TGTGCCAGCAGCTCTCGACTAGCGGGCTCCTACGAGCAGTACTTC.

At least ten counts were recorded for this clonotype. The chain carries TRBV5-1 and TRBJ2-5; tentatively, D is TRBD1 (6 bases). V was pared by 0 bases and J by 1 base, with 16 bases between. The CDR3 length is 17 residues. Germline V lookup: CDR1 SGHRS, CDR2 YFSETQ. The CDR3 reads CASSLGPRRGIQETQYF. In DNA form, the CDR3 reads TGCGCCAGCAGCTTGGGCCCCCGAAGGGGGATCCAAGAGACCCAGTACTTC.

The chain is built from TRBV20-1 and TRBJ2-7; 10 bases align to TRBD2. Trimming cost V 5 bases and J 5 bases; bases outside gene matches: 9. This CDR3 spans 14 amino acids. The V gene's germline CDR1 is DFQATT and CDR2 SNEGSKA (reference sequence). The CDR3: CSAPLAGVPNEQYF. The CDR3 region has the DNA TGCAGTGCTCCCCTAGCGGGAGTCCCAAACGAGCAGTACTTC.

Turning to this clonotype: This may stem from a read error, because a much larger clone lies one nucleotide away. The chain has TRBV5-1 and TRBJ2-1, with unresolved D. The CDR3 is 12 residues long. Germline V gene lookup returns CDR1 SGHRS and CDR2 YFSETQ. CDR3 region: CASSLEGNEHFF. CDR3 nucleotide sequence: TGCGCCAGCAGCTTGGAAGGCAATGAGCACTTCTTC.

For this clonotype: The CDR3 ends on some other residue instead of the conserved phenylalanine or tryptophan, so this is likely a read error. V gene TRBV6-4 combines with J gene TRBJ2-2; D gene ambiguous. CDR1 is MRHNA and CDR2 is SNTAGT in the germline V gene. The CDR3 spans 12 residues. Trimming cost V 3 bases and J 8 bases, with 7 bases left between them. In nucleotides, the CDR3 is TGTGCCAGCAGTGATTTTCGGGGGGAGCTGTTTTTA. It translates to CASSDFRGELFL.

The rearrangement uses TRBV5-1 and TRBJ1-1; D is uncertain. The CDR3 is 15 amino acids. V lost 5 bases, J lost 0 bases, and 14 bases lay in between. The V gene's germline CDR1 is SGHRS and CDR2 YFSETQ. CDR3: CASSSSPGVNTEAFF. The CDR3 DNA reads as TGCGCCAGCAGTTCCTCCCCGGGCGTGAACACTGAAGCTTTCTTT.

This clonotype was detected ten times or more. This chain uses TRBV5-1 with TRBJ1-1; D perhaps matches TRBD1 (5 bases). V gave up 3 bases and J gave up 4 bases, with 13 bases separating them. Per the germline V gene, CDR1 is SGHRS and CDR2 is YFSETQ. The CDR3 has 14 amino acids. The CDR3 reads CASSSAGRSTEAFF. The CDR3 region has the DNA TGCGCCAGCAGCTCGGCAGGGAGAAGCACTGAAGCTTTCTTT. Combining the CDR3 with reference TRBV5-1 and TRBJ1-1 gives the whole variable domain KAGVTQTPRYLIKTRGQQVTLSCSPISGHRSVSWYQQTPGQGLQFLFEYFSETQRNKGNFPGRFSGRQFSNSRSEMNVSTLELGDSALYLCASSSAGRSTEAFFGQGTRLTVV.

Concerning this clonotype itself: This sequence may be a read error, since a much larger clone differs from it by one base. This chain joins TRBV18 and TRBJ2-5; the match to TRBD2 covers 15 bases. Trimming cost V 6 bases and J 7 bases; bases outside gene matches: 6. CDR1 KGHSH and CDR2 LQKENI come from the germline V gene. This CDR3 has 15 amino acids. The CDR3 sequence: CASSGLAGGLGTQYF. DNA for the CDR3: TGTGCCAGCTCGGGACTAGCGGGAGGCCTGGGGACCCAGTACTTC.

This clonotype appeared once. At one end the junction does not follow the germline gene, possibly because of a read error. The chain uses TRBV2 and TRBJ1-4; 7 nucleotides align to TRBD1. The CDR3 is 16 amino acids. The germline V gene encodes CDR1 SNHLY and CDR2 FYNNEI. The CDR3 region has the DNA TGTGCCAGCAGGCCCAAGGGACAGAAAACTAATGAAAAACTGTTTTTC. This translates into CASRPKGQKTNEKLFF.

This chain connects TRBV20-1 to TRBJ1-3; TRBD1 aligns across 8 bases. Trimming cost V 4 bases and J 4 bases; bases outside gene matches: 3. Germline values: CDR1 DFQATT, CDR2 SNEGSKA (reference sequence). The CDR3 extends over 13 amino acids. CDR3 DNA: TGCAGTGCTAACAGGGGGGCCGGAAACACCATATATTTT. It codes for CSANRGAGNTIYF.

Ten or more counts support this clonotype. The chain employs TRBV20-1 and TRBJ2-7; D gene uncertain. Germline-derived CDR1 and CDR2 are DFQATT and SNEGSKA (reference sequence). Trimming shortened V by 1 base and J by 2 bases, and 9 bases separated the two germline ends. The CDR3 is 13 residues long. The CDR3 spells CSARGLGTYEQYF. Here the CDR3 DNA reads TGCAGTGCTAGAGGTCTAGGCACCTACGAGCAGTACTTC.

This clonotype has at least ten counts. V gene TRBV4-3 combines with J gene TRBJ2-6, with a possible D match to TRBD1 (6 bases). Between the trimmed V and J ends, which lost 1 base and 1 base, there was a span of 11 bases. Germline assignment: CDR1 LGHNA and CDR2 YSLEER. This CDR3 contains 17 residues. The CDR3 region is CASSQVARGSGANVLTF. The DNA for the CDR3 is TGCGCCAGCAGCCAAGTAGCCAGGGGTTCTGGGGCCAACGTCCTGACTTTC.